Below, one TCR beta chain is given with its context. What it recognizes is unknown. This sample is part of a study of cytomegalovirus exposure and HLA in healthy donors. Primers: 60 Vbeta forward and 13 Jbeta reverse. TCRdb keeps only in-frame clones here, not all; method: immunoSEQ multiplex PCR. The top ten hold about 2.2% of the sample, which has around 150,000 clones, 80% seen once. This CDR3 contains 16 residues. The germline CDR1 and CDR2 sequences are SGHRS and YFSETQ. With V trimmed by 2 bases and J by 5 bases, 8 bases remained unmatched. Study conclusions and caveats: Apart from CMV serostatus, no immune exposure information was available. There was a cluster of highly shared sequence variants that was likely a sequencing artifact.

The sequence was collected from a man aged 30-40 years in good health and CMV-seronegative. The sample taken for sequencing was PBMCs. The chain has TRBV5-1 and TRBJ2-1; 9 bases agree with TRBD2. CDR3: CASSFRASGANNEQFF. Here the CDR3 DNA reads TGCGCCAGCAGCTTTAGGGCTAGCGGGGCTAACAATGAGCAGTTCTTC.